These T cell receptor beta chains were read from a single sample in a study of blood T cell repertoires in COVID-19. Data came from immunoSEQ multiplex PCR; TCRdb stores just in-frame clones and leaves some out. The sample holds about 290,000 clones, approximately 88% seen once. Sample: PBMCs or T cells enriched from blood (not recorded which). These receptor sequences come from a woman in her thirties or forties who had recovered from COVID-19. CDR3s include the opening cysteine and the closing phenylalanine or tryptophan. The D gene is left open where the match is weak. Rows give clone size only sometimes, using once, few, many, or a class for an expanded clone.

D	size	V	J	DNA	CDR3
.	.	TRBV30	TRBJ1-6	TGTGCCTGGAAGGTTGGCAGGGGCAGATCACCCCTCCACTTT	CAWKVGRGRSPLHF
.	.	TRBV7-9	TRBJ2-4	TGTGCCAGCAGCCAGGAGGGCATCGGAGGAAACATTCAGTACTTC	CASSQEGIGGNIQYF
TRBD1	.	TRBV19	TRBJ1-5	TGTGCCAGTAGTCCCCTCGACAGGGAACAGCCCCAGCATTTT	CASSPLDREQPQHF
TRBD2	.	TRBV11-2	TRBJ2-1	TGTGCCAGCACCCCAAATCTAGCGGGAGGGCCGGGCATGAATGAGCAGTTCTTC	CASTPNLAGGPGMNEQFF
.	.	TRBV30	TRBJ1-5	TGTGCCTGGAGTCGCGGGCAAGGCAATCAGCCCCAGCATTTT	CAWSRGQGNQPQHF
.	.	TRBV2	TRBJ2-3	TGTGCCAGCAGAGGCCGAGGGCCAGATACGCAGTATTTT	CASRGRGPDTQYF
.	.	TRBV10-3	TRBJ1-1	TGTGCCATCAGTGTTTCCGAAATGGCCACTGAAGCTTTCTTT	CAISVSEMATEAFF
TRBD1	once	TRBV4-2	TRBJ1-4	TGTGCCAGCAGCGGTAGGACAGGGACAACTAATGAAAAACTGTTTTTT	CASSGRTGTTNEKLFF
.	.	TRBV18	TRBJ1-6	TGTGCCAGCTCACCGCAGGGGAATTCACCCCTCCACTTT	CASSPQGNSPLHF
TRBD1	.	TRBV2	TRBJ1-2	TGTGCCAGCAGCCAGGACAGGGGGCGAGTTGGCTATGGCTACACCTTC	CASSQDRGRVGYGYTF
TRBD1	.	TRBV7-9	TRBJ1-1	TGTGCCAGCACTTCGGGACAGGGGACGAACACTGAAGCTTTCTTT	CASTSGQGTNTEAFF
TRBD1	once	TRBV18	TRBJ2-7	TGTGCCAGCTCACGAGAGACAGGGCCCTACGAGCAGTACTTC	CASSRETGPYEQYF
TRBD2	.	TRBV9	TRBJ2-3	TGTGCCAGCAGCCGGGGACTAGCGGGAGGTGATACGCAGTATTTT	CASSRGLAGGDTQYF
.	.	TRBV5-1	TRBJ2-5	TGCGCCAGCAGCTTGGGGGCCAGTGAAGAGACCCAGTACTTC	CASSLGASEETQYF
.	.	TRBV21-1	TRBJ2-4	TGTGCCAGCAGCCCCTGGGACAGTTTAGCCAAAAACATTCAGTACTTC	CASSPWDSLAKNIQYF
.	.	TRBV6-5	TRBJ1-5	TGTGCCAGCAGTCATACTAGGGGGGGAGATCAGCCCCAGCATTTT	CASSHTRGGDQPQHF
TRBD1	.	TRBV19	TRBJ2-5	TGTGCCAGTAGCGGGACAGGGGGATTCCAAGAGACCCAGTACTTC	CASSGTGGFQETQYF
TRBD2	once	TRBV3-1/TRBV3-2	TRBJ2-2	TGTGCCAGCAGCCAAGTGGGACTAAACACCGGGGAGCTGTTTTTT	CASSQVGLNTGELFF
.	once	TRBV6-5	TRBJ1-1	TGTGCCAGCAGTTGGGGCAACTTGAACACTGAAGCTTTCTTT	CASSWGNLNTEAFF
.	once	TRBV2	TRBJ2-7	TGTGCCAGCAGTGGTCGAGGGGGAGTCGAGCAGTACTTC	CASSGRGGVEQYF
TRBD2	.	TRBV7-3	TRBJ2-3	TGTGCCAGCAGCCGATCAGCGGGAGTTGAATCAGATACGCAGTATTTT	CASSRSAGVESDTQYF
.	.	TRBV7-6	TRBJ1-3	TGTGCCAGCAGCTCCGGGACATCTGGAAACACCATATATTTT	CASSSGTSGNTIYF
TRBD1	once	TRBV10-3	TRBJ1-4	TGTGCCATCAGTGAGTCGATGACAGGGGTGAGGGAAAAACTGTTTTTT	CAISESMTGVREKLFF
.	once	TRBV7-9	TRBJ1-3	TGTGCCAGCAGCCGAGGACAGGGAAACACCATATATTTT	CASSRGQGNTIYF